These 29 T cell receptor beta chains originate from one sample sequenced in a study of blood T cells in healthy people across ages (dated by TCRdb to the mid-2010s). The library was obtained by 5' RACE. Sequencing was carried out with an Illumina HiSeq 2500. A second PCR of about 6 to 11 cycles was performed with a sample-barcoded 5' primer and a J-beta primer mix. TCRdb trimmed public reads at Q25 via fastp, called clones via MiXCR and kept in-frame beta chains. Rows are combined by CDR3 protein, so each entry shows the most common genes and DNA. In all, the sample holds approximately 960,000 distinct CDR3 sequences, and about 27% of those were seen once. The ten most abundant clones make up 10% to 13% of the sample. The sample also formed part of further work on T cells of mothers and their children.

The specimen was blood. The source is a middle-aged woman in good health.

This chain joins TRBV29-1 and TRBJ2-2, with D possibly matching TRBD1 (6 bases). CDR1 SQVTM and CDR2 ANQGSEA come from the germline V gene. V dropped 3 bases and J dropped 2 bases, with 10 bases sitting between them. The length of the CDR3 is 14 residues. The CDR3 DNA reads as TGCAGCGTTGATTGGGACACTAACACCGGGGAGCTGTTTTTT. This gives the protein CSVDWDTNTGELFF.

In DNA, the CDR3 is TGCAGTGCTACTAAATTGCCGGGCCAAAAGGGCCCAGTTACGCAGTATTTT. Protein: CSATKLPGQKGPVTQYF. This chain links TRBV20-1 with TRBJ2-3; D remains unclear. Trimming removed 4 bases at V and 8 bases at J, with 28 bases between. Germline V gene lookup returns CDR1 DFQATT and CDR2 SNEGSKA (reference sequence). This CDR3 has 17 amino acids.

The rearrangement uses TRBV3-1 and TRBJ1-2, with TRBD1 as a possible D gene (5 bases). Trimming took 5 bases from V and 6 from J, leaving 10 bases between them. Per germline, CDR1 LGHDT and CDR2 YNNKEL (reference sequence). The length of the CDR3 is 12 residues. The CDR3 region is CASSVLGDGYTF. The CDR3 coding sequence is TGTGCCAGCAGCGTCTTAGGGGATGGCTACACCTTC.

This clonotype showed up many times. For the CDR3, the DNA is TGTGCCAGCAGCAAGCGGGGGAGGATGGCAGATACGCAGTATTTT. Translating gives CASSKRGRMADTQYF. This rearrangement joins TRBV12-3 or TRBV12-4 to TRBJ2-3; 8 bases are shared with TRBD2. Trimming took 6 bases from V and 4 from J; bases not matched to a gene: 9. The CDR3 sequence is 15 residues long.

This sequence joins TRBV20-1 and TRBJ1-2; the D is unclear. The CDR3 extends over 16 amino acids. The V end was cut by 1 base, the J end by 3 bases, with 18 bases between. CDR1 is DFQATT and CDR2 is SNEGSKA in the germline V gene (reference sequence). The CDR3 reads CSARAILGRTHYGYTF. Written as DNA, the CDR3 is TGCAGTGCTAGAGCCATACTTGGGAGGACCCACTATGGCTACACCTTC.

This clonotype occurred many times. The chain uses TRBV5-1 and TRBJ2-3; D is perhaps TRBD2 (6 bases). The CDR3 contains 16 residues. The germline gives CDR1 SGHRS, CDR2 YFSETQ. V lost 4 bases, J lost 6 bases, and 21 bases lay in between. The CDR3 DNA sequence: TGCGCCAGCAGCCCCCCGGCTGCGGGGCAAAGGGATACGCAGTATTTT. Protein: CASSPPAAGQRDTQYF.

As regards this clonotype: Given a much more abundant clone one base away, this may be a read error. The chain combines TRBV7-2 with TRBJ2-4; tentative D call: TRBD1 (5 bases). The germline V gene has CDR1 SGHTA and CDR2 FQGNSA. V was pared by 7 bases and J by 7 bases, with 14 bases between. The CDR3 is 13 amino acids. The CDR3 is CASNLGAGNIQYF. The CDR3 DNA reads TGTGCCAGCAACCTAGGTGCAGGGAACATTCAGTACTTC.

This clonotype has just a few counts. This chain uses TRBV28 with TRBJ1-6; D is possibly TRBD1 (5 bases). CDR3 length: 15 residues. Germline V lookup: CDR1 MDHEN, CDR2 SYDVKM. Trimming removed 7 bases at V and 4 bases at J, with 14 bases between. The CDR3 here is CASTKRGPYNSPLHF. The CDR3 nucleotides are TGTGCCAGCACTAAGAGGGGACCGTATAATTCACCCCTCCACTTT. The full variable domain, in which reference TRBV28 and TRBJ1-6 provide the parts outside the CDR3, is DVKVTQSSRYLVKRTGEKVFLECVQDMDHENMFWYRQDPGLGLRLIYFSYDVKMKEKGDIPEGYSVSREKKERFSLILESASTNQTSMYLCASTKRGPYNSPLHFGNGTRLTVT.

The rearrangement joins TRBV11-2 to TRBJ2-3; 9 nucleotides align to TRBD2. V shed 2 bases, J shed 1 base, and the junction held 4 bases outside the gene matches. Germline V CDR1 and CDR2: SGHAT, FQNNGV. The CDR3 consists of 16 residues. CDR3 nucleotides: TGTGCCAGCAGCTTATCACGCGGGGGGGGCACAGATACGCAGTATTTT. It encodes CASSLSRGGGTDTQYF.

This clonotype came up many times. The J gene is TRBJ2-7, the V gene TRBV28; D uncertain. CDR1 and CDR2 from the germline V gene are MDHEN and SYDVKM. The ends were cut back, 5 bases at V and 4 bases at J, with 9 bases in the middle. CDR3 length: 12 amino acids. CDR3 nucleotides: TGTGCCAGCAGTGCTTTAGGGTACGAGCAGTACTTC. Protein sequence: CASSALGYEQYF.

Ten or more counts support this clonotype. The chain employs TRBV3-1 and TRBJ2-1, with 9 bases lining up with TRBD1. Germline values: CDR1 LGHDT, CDR2 YNNKEL (reference sequence). Unmatched junction bases numbered 7, after V lost 4 bases and J lost 9 bases. The CDR3 length is 14 residues. CDR3 sequence (DNA): TGTGCCAGCAGCCGCTCCGGGACAGGGAGTGAGCAGTTCTTC. Amino acid sequence: CASSRSGTGSEQFF.

Only a few counts were recorded for this clonotype. This chain links TRBV28 with TRBJ2-6; D not certain. This CDR3 is built from 15 residues. Per germline, CDR1 MDHEN and CDR2 SYDVKM. Trimming cost V 5 bases and J 4 bases, with 12 bases left between them. CDR3 bases: TGTGCCAGCAGTGGCGGCAACCTAGGGGCCAACGTCCTGACTTTC. Protein product: CASSGGNLGANVLTF.

This clonotype has a count of ten or more. The chain recombines TRBV12-3 or TRBV12-4 with TRBJ2-1; D may correspond to TRBD1 or TRBD2 (6 bases each). The CDR3 sequence is 15 residues long. Trimming pared 8 bases from V and 1 base from J, leaving 15 bases between. CDR3 nucleotides: TGTGCCAGCGATCAAGGAGGGGGATCCTACAATGAGCAGTTCTTC. Its protein product is CASDQGGGSYNEQFF.

This chain joins TRBV29-1 and TRBJ2-1; D is undetermined. The J call is in doubt because the DNA end fits TRBJ2-7 better. The V gene's germline CDR1 is SQVTM and CDR2 ANQGSEA. The CDR3 has 14 amino acids. CDR3 in DNA: TGCAGCGTTGAAACGGTCCCCAGCAACAATGAGCAGTACTTC. Translated, it gives CSVETVPSNNEQYF.

This CDR3 is CAISDQVGNEQYF. The CDR3 bases are TGTGCCATCAGTGACCAGGTAGGGAACGAGCAGTACTTC. The rearrangement joins TRBV10-3 to TRBJ2-7; no firm D call. CDR1 and CDR2 (germline): ENHRY, SYGVKD. There are 13 residues in the CDR3. Trimming pared 3 bases from V and 5 bases from J, leaving 11 bases between.

This clonotype has a count of ten or more. The rearrangement joins TRBV3-1 to TRBJ1-2, with no clear D. The CDR3 runs 14 residues. The germline CDR1 and CDR2 sequences are LGHDT and YNNKEL (reference sequence). The ends were cut back, 3 bases at V and 3 bases at J, with 11 bases in the middle. The CDR3 nucleotides read TGTGCCAGCAGCCATAGTACGGAGTACTATGGCTACACCTTC. It is translated as CASSHSTEYYGYTF.

This clonotype was counted many times. The chain links TRBV20-1 to TRBJ2-4; D not certain. With 5 bases removed from V and 0 bases from J, the gap between germline ends came to 14 bases. Germline-derived CDR1 and CDR2 are DFQATT and SNEGSKA (reference sequence). The CDR3 is made up of 15 amino acids. CDR3 nucleotide sequence: TGCAGTGCTCACCTAGATACAGAAGCCAAAAACATTCAGTACTTC. Residues: CSAHLDTEAKNIQYF.

At least ten counts were recorded for this clonotype. The rearrangement uses TRBV4-3 and TRBJ2-7; D is unresolved. The CDR3 contains 13 residues. Germline-derived CDR1 and CDR2 are LGHNA and YSLEER. V was clipped by 0 bases and J by 2 bases, with 5 bases between them. In DNA, the CDR3 is TGCGCCAGCAGCCAAGACTATACCTACGAGCAGTACTTC. Its translation: CASSQDYTYEQYF.

The rearrangement links TRBV7-2 to TRBJ1-4; possible D gene TRBD1, 6 bases. Trimming left V 1 base short and J 7 bases short, with 10 bases between. CDR1 is SGHTA, CDR2 FQGNSA, per germline. The CDR3 consists of 14 residues. The CDR3 here is CASSLGGAAEKLFF. The CDR3 DNA is TGTGCCAGCAGCTTAGGGGGGGCGGCTGAAAAACTGTTTTTT. The whole variable domain, remainder taken from reference TRBV7-2 and TRBJ1-4, is GAGVSQSPSNKVTEKGKDVELRCDPISGHTALYWYRQSLGQGLEFLIYFQGNSAPDKSGLPSDRFSAERTGGSVSTLTIQRTQQEDSAVYLCASSLGGAAEKLFFGSGTQLSVL.

This clonotype was counted a few times. The genes are TRBV20-1 and TRBJ2-7, with D maybe TRBD1 (6 bases). V lost 1 base to trimming and J lost 0 bases, with 19 bases between them. Germline V gene data show CDR1 as DFQATT and CDR2 as SNEGSKA (reference sequence). The CDR3 is made up of 17 amino acids. CDR3: CSARGTGQGISSYEQYF. CDR3 in DNA: TGCAGTGCTAGAGGGACCGGGCAGGGGATATCCTCCTACGAGCAGTACTTC.

The chain is built from TRBV28 and TRBJ2-1, with 7 bases identical to TRBD2. Germline-derived CDR1 and CDR2 are MDHEN and SYDVKM. V trimming: 4 bases; J trimming: 0 bases; junction bases outside the gene matches: 12. This CDR3 has 18 residues. CDR3 coding DNA: TGTGCCAGCAGTTCCATGGCGGGGGACCACAGCTCCTACAATGAGCAGTTCTTC. Residues: CASSSMAGDHSSYNEQFF.

The table lists this clonotype with a few counts. The J gene is TRBJ2-3, the V gene TRBV5-1; 10 bases match TRBD2. This CDR3 region has 15 residues. Trimming cost V 6 bases and J 4 bases; bases outside gene matches: 8. Germline lookup yields CDR1 SGHRS and CDR2 YFSETQ. The CDR3 loop reads CASTRAGGLSDTQYF. The CDR3 region has the DNA TGCGCCAGCACCCGAGCGGGGGGGCTCTCAGATACGCAGTATTTT.

The chain recombines TRBV14 with TRBJ2-7; D unresolved. The V end lost 0 bases, the J end lost 4 bases, and 10 bases lay between the germline ends. This CDR3 contains 14 residues. Germline-derived CDR1 and CDR2 are SGHDN and FVKESK. CDR3 nucleotide sequence: TGTGCCAGCAGCCAAGAAGTGGGCGAATACGAGCAGTACTTC. Protein sequence: CASSQEVGEYEQYF.

This clonotype was seen more than once but under ten times. The chain has TRBV7-2 and TRBJ2-5, with 11 bases fitting TRBD2. Germline V gene data show CDR1 as SGHTA and CDR2 as FQGNSA. The CDR3 sequence is 16 residues long. V lost 4 bases to trimming and J lost 4 bases; unmatched junction nucleotides: 8. In nucleotides, the CDR3 is TGTGCCAGCAGCTCGATACTAGCGGGGGAGGGAGAGACCCAGTACTTC. Translating gives CASSSILAGEGETQYF. The entire variable domain, with the rest obtained from reference TRBV7-2 and TRBJ2-5, is as follows: GAGVSQSPSNKVTEKGKDVELRCDPISGHTALYWYRQSLGQGLEFLIYFQGNSAPDKSGLPSDRFSAERTGGSVSTLTIQRTQQEDSAVYLCASSSILAGEGETQYFGPGTRLLVL.

The chain is built from TRBV3-1 and TRBJ2-1; D possibly corresponds to TRBD2 (6 bases). Trimming shortened V by 1 base and J by 9 bases, and 10 bases separated the two germline ends. Germline CDR1 and CDR2: LGHDT and YNNKEL (reference sequence). This CDR3 contains 13 residues. CDR3 protein: CASSQVLGGEQFF. The CDR3 DNA sequence: TGTGCCAGCAGCCAAGTATTGGGAGGTGAGCAGTTCTTC.

The V call is TRBV6-5, the J call TRBJ1-6; no firm D call. The CDR3 length is 15 residues. Trimming left V 0 bases short and J 4 bases short, with 7 bases between. The germline V gene has CDR1 MNHEY and CDR2 SVGAGI. In DNA form, the CDR3 reads TGTGCCAGCAGTTACTCCAGGCAGTATAATTCACCCCTCCACTTT. It translates to CASSYSRQYNSPLHF.

This clonotype was seen a handful of times. The gene calls are TRBV21-1 and TRBJ2-1; whether TRBD2, the table's D call, matches the DNA was not checked. TRBV21-1 is a documented pseudogene. The CDR3 extends over 20 amino acids. CDR3 amino acids: CASSSRGLAGVYRSYNEQFF. The DNA of the CDR3 is TGTGCCAGCAGCTCACGTGGACTAGCGGGGGTTTACCGCTCCTACAATGAGCAGTTCTTC.

This clonotype was seen at least ten times. This chain joins TRBV7-2 and TRBJ2-7; tentatively, D is TRBD2 (6 bases). Per germline, CDR1 SGHTA and CDR2 FQGNSA. Trimming removed 3 bases at V and 4 bases at J, with 16 bases between. CDR3 length: 15 amino acids. Here the CDR3 DNA reads TGTGCCAGCAGCTTTGGGACCACCGGGGGATACGAGCAGTACTTC. This encodes CASSFGTTGGYEQYF.

Many counts were recorded for this clonotype. V and J are TRBV6-2 or TRBV6-3 and TRBJ2-7, with D hard to call. The CDR3 length is 12 residues. V was pared by 5 bases and J by 4 bases, with 9 bases between. Germline V gene lookup returns CDR1 MNHEY and CDR2 SVGEGT. The CDR3 DNA sequence: TGTGCCAGCAGTGACGACATGTACGAGCAGTACTTC. This translates into CASSDDMYEQYF.